One T cell receptor (beta chain) is described in this entry. Its antigen is as yet unknown. The authors ran a second PCR of about 6 to 11 cycles using a sample-barcoded 5' primer and a J-beta primer mix. A template-switch adaptor that had 12 random nucleotides put a tag on each cDNA molecule. At least 3 million CDR3-containing paired-end reads were obtained per sample. Each CDR3 protein gets one entry after TCRdb re-called the 5' RACE reads with MiXCR. The sample lists about 1,600,000 distinct CDR3 sequences, 42% seen once, with around 8% in the top ten. Trimming cost V 3 bases and J 0 bases, with 10 bases left between them. This CDR3 has 15 amino acids. Germline V gene lookup returns CDR1 SEHNR and CDR2 FQNEAQ (reference sequence). This sample is drawn from a study of blood T cells in healthy people across ages. General study points: Donors of long life had a larger count of naive CD4+ cells and greater diversity than aged donors. Estimates drawn from one million T cells were deemed to understate diversity.

The sample comprised blood. This rearrangement joins TRBV7-9 to TRBJ2-3; either TRBD1 or TRBD2 may fit D (5 bases each). This TCR was recovered from a woman aged 18-35 years in good health. The DNA for the CDR3 is TGTGCCAGCAGCTTTCCCAGGGAGAGCACAGATACGCAGTATTTT. It specifies CASSFPRESTDTQYF.